This is a list of T cell receptor beta chains from one sample in a study of shared clonotypes between healthy human individuals. Clones were sequenced by immunoSEQ multiplex PCR, and TCRdb holds only the in-frame ones, with some missing. The table shows some 2.3 million clones, with 93% occurring only once. Sequencing used naive CD4+ T cells from PBMCs. The receptors were sampled from a man aged 18 to 30 in good health. Some clones in this sample may be carry-over from other donors' samples. Both conserved end residues are part of each CDR3. The D gene is left open where the match is weak. For some rows the clone size is stated as once, few or many, or as a class when expanded; others skip it.

D	size	V	length	J	DNA	CDR3
-	-	TRBV4-2	13	TRBJ2-5	TGTGCCAGCAGCCGGGGAACACAAGAGACCCAGTACTTC	CASSRGTQETQYF
-	-	TRBV18	14	TRBJ2-4	TGTGCCAGCTCACCGGAGAGGGCCCTAAACATTCAGTACTTC	CASSPERALNIQYF
TRBD1	-	TRBV28	17	TRBJ1-1	TGTGCCAGCAGTTCCCCGGGACAGGGGGGGAAAAACACTGAAGCTTTCTTT	CASSSPGQGGKNTEAFF
-	-	TRBV5-1	14	TRBJ2-7	TGCGCCAGCAGCTTAAACGGGTTCCCTATCGAGCAGTACTTC	CASSLNGFPIEQYF
-	-	TRBV7-8	14	TRBJ1-3	TGTGCCAGCAGCTTACCAGGGTCTGGAAACACCATATATTTT	CASSLPGSGNTIYF
-	-	TRBV6-1	15	TRBJ2-1	TGTGCCAGCAACCGTCAGGCTTTAGGGGGCAATGAGCAGTTCTTC	CASNRQALGGNEQFF
TRBD1	-	TRBV19	17	TRBJ1-5	TGTGCCAGTAGTATGGGGACAGGGGGTAGAGGGGATCAGCCCCAGCATTTT	CASSMGTGGRGDQPQHF
-	-	TRBV28	15	TRBJ1-5	TGTGCCAGCAGCAAGGGCAGGCTCTTAAATCAGCCCCAGCATTTT	CASSKGRLLNQPQHF
-	-	TRBV10-3	18	TRBJ2-1	TGTGCCATCAGTGGGGATCCTGGGACGGCTACTACCTACAATGAGCAGTTCTTC	CAISGDPGTATTYNEQFF
TRBD2	-	TRBV30	14	TRBJ2-5	TGTGCCTGGGCCAGACTGACTAGCGGAGAGACCCAGTACTTC	CAWARLTSGETQYF
-	once	TRBV30	11	TRBJ2-1	TGTGCCCTGACTGAGTACAATGAGCAGTTCTTC	CALTEYNEQFF
-	-	TRBV28	15	TRBJ2-7	TGTGCCAGCAGTTTATCGGGCCGGGGAACCTACGAGCAGTACTTC	CASSLSGRGTYEQYF
-	-	TRBV7-3	14	TRBJ2-2	TGTGCCAGCAGCGCTCAGGGATTTCCCGGGGAGCTGTTTTTT	CASSAQGFPGELFF
TRBD2	-	TRBV7-2	18	TRBJ2-3	TGTGCCAGCAGCTTAGTTCGGCTAGCGGGAGGCGGCACAGATACGCAGTATTTT	CASSLVRLAGGGTDTQYF
-	-	TRBV9	14	TRBJ2-7	TGTGCCAGCAGCAGGGTCGGGAGTCTGTGGGAGCAGTACTTC	CASSRVGSLWEQYF
-	-	TRBV7-3	14	TRBJ2-7	TGTGCCAGCAGCTTAGATGGGGGCCCCTACGAGCAGTACTTC	CASSLDGGPYEQYF
-	-	TRBV5-1	16	TRBJ2-1	TGCGCCAGCAGCTTGGCGGCTGGGACTCCTCTCAATGAGCAGTTCTTC	CASSLAAGTPLNEQFF
-	few	TRBV18	15	TRBJ1-1	TGTGCCAGCTCACCCCCGGGGGGGTTGGGCACTGAAGCTTTCTTT	CASSPPGGLGTEAFF
-	-	TRBV9	13	TRBJ1-5	TGTGCCAGCAGCATAGACCAGTATCAGCCCCAGCATTTT	CASSIDQYQPQHF
-	-	TRBV5-1	14	TRBJ1-1	TGCGCCAGCAGCTTTTCAGGGGTGAACACTGAAGCTTTCTTT	CASSFSGVNTEAFF
TRBD1	-	TRBV15	13	TRBJ2-7	TGTGCCACCAGCACGGGACAGGGTTACGAGCAGTACTTC	CATSTGQGYEQYF
TRBD2	-	TRBV15	16	TRBJ2-7	TGTGCCACCAGCAGAGGGCCTAGCGGGAGTCAATACGAGCAGTACTTC	CATSRGPSGSQYEQYF
-	-	TRBV5-4	14	TRBJ1-2	TGTGCCAGCAGCTTGGTCACGGATGTGGGTGGCTACACCTTC	CASSLVTDVGGYTF
-	-	TRBV7-2	14	TRBJ1-4	TGTGCCAGCAGCTTAGGAGGACAGAAGGAAAAACTGTTTTTT	CASSLGGQKEKLFF
TRBD1	-	TRBV7-9	16	TRBJ1-2	TGTGCCAGCAGCTTATGGGGACAGGGGGTTAACTATGGCTACACCTTC	CASSLWGQGVNYGYTF
-	once	TRBV28	13	TRBJ1-1	TGTGCCAGCAGTTTACTGATGAACACTGAAGCTTTCTTT	CASSLLMNTEAFF
TRBD1	-	TRBV28	13	TRBJ1-1	TGTGCCAGCAGTTTAGGGACAGCTACTGAAGCTTTCTTT	CASSLGTATEAFF
-	-	TRBV19	16	TRBJ2-2	TGTGCCAGTATATCAGCGCTCCCGGGGGACACCGGGGAGCTGTTTTTT	CASISALPGDTGELFF